This record looks at one T cell receptor beta chain sequence and its context. The data derive from a study of OX40 agonist ivuxolimab in advanced cancers. Germline assignment: CDR1 MNHEY and CDR2 SVGAGI. The CDR3 extends over 15 amino acids. The V and J ends lost 5 bases and 3 bases, in that order; junction bases with no gene match: 7. The method was immunoSEQ multiplex PCR; TCRdb's version includes in-frame clones alone and lacks a portion of them. In the table there are over 15,000 clones, 90% of which are singletons. Sequences were derived from CD4+ or CD8+ T cells sorted from blood, sampled in a trial of the OX40 agonist ivuxolimab. This receptor was identified in an adult with an advanced solid tumor such as melanoma, head and neck, liver or kidney cancer. The chain employs TRBV6-5 and TRBJ1-1, with 9 bases aligning to TRBD1. The CDR3 bases are TGTGCCAGCAGTAATAACAGGGGGCTGGACACTGAAGCTTTCTTT. Residues: CASSNNRGLDTEAFF.